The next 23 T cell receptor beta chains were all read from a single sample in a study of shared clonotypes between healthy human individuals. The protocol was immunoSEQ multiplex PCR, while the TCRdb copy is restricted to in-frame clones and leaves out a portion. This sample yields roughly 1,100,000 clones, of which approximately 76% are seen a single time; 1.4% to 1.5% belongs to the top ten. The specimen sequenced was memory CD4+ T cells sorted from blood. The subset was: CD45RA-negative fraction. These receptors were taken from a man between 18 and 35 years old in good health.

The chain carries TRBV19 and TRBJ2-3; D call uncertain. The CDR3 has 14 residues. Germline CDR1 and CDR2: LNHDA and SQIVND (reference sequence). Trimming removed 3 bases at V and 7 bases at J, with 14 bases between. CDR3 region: CASSMSGFPYTQYF. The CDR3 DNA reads TGTGCCAGTAGTATGTCGGGCTTCCCGTATACGCAGTATTTT.

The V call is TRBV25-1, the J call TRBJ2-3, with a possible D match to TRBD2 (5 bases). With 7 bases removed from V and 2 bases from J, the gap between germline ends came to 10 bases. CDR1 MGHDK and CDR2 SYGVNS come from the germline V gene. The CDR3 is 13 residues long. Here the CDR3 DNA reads TGTGCCAGCAAACTAGGGCTCACAGATACGCAGTATTTT. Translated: CASKLGLTDTQYF.

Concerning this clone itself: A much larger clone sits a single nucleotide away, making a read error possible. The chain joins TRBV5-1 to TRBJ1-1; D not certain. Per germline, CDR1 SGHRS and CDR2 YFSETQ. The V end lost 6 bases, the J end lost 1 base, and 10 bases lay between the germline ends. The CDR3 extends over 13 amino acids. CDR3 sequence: CASTRGGNTEAFF. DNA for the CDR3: TGCGCCAGCACCCGGGGAGGGAACACTGAAGCTTTCTTT.

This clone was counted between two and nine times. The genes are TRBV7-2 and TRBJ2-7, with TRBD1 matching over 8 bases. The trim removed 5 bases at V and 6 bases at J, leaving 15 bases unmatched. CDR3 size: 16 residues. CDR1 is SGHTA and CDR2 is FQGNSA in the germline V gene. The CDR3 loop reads CASSIQRSTGTGEQYF. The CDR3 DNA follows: TGTGCCAGCAGCATACAACGGAGCACCGGGACAGGCGAGCAGTACTTC.

CDR3 residues: CASSHSTGEKLFF. In nucleotides, the CDR3 is TGTGCCAGCAGCCACAGCACGGGTGAAAAACTGTTTTTT. The chain couples TRBV6-6 to TRBJ1-4; D unclear. This CDR3 has 13 residues. Germline-derived CDR1 and CDR2 are MNHNY and SVGAGI (reference sequence). V shed 6 bases and J shed 7 bases, with 12 bases lying between them.

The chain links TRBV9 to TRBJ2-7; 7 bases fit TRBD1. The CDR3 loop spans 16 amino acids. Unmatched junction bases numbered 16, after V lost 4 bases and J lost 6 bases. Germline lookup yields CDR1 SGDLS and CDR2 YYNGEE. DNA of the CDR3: TGTGCCAGCAGCCAAACCCTACTGACAGGGAGCGGCGAGCAGTACTTC. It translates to CASSQTLLTGSGEQYF.

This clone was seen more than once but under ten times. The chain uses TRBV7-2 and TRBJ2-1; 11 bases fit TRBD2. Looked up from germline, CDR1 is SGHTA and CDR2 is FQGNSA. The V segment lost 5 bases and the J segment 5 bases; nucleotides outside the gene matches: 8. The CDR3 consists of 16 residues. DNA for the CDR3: TGTGCCAGCAGCCCAGCGGGGACTAGCGGCCACAATGAGCAGTTCTTC. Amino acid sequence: CASSPAGTSGHNEQFF. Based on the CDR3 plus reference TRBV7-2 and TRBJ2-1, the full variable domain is GAGVSQSPSNKVTEKGKDVELRCDPISGHTALYWYRQSLGQGLEFLIYFQGNSAPDKSGLPSDRFSAERTGGSVSTLTIQRTQQEDSAVYLCASSPAGTSGHNEQFFGPGTRLTVL.

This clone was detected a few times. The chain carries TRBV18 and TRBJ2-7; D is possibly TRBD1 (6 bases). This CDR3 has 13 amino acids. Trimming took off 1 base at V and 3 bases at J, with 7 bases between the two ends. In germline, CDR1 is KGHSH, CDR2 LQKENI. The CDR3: CASSPLGGYEQYF. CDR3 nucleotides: TGTGCCAGCTCACCACTAGGGGGCTACGAGCAGTACTTC.

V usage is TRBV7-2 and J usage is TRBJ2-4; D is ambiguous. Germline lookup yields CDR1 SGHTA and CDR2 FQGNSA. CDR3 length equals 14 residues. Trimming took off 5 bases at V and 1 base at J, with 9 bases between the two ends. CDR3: CASSIGPAKNIQYF. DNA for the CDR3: TGTGCCAGCAGCATAGGCCCGGCCAAAAACATTCAGTACTTC.

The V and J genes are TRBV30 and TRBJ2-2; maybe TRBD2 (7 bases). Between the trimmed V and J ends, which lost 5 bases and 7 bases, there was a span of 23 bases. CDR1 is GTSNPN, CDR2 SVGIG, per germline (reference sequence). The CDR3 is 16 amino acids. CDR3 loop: CAWEREWGASDGELFF. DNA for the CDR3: TGTGCCTGGGAGCGGGAATGGGGGGCGAGTGACGGGGAGCTGTTTTTT.

CDR3 sequence: CASSQDRVGETQYF. The CDR3 DNA sequence: TGTGCCAGCAGCCAGGACAGGGTTGGGGAGACCCAGTACTTC. The chain is built from TRBV27 and TRBJ2-5; TRBD1 aligns across 8 bases. CDR1 and CDR2 (germline): MNHEY, SMNVEV (reference sequence). V shed 6 bases, J shed 5 bases, and the junction held 8 bases outside the gene matches. This CDR3 comprises 14 residues.

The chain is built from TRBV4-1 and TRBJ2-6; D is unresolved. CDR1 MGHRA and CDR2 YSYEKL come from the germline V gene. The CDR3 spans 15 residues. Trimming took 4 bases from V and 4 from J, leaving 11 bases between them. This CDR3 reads CASSLSMGGANVLTF. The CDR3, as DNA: TGCGCCAGCAGCCTTTCGATGGGAGGGGCCAACGTCCTGACTTTC.

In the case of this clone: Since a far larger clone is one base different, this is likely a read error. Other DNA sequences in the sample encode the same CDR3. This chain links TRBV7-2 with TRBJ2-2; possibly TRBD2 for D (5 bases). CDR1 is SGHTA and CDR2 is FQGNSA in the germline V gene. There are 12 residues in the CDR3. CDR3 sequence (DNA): TGTGCCAGCAGCCTAGCTAGCGGGGAGCTGTTTTTT. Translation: CASSLASGELFF.

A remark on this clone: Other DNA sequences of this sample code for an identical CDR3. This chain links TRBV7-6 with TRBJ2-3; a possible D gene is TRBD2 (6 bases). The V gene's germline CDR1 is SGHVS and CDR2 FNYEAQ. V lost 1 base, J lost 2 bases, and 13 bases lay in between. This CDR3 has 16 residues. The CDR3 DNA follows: TGTGCCAGCAGCTTAGACCTCGGGGGTAACACAGATACGCAGTATTTT. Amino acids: CASSLDLGGNTDTQYF.

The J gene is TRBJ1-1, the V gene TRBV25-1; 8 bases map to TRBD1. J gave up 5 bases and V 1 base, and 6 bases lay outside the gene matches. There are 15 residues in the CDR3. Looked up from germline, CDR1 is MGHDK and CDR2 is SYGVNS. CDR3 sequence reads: CASSEWTGWKTEAFF. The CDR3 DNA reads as TGTGCCAGCAGTGAATGGACAGGGTGGAAAACTGAAGCTTTCTTT.

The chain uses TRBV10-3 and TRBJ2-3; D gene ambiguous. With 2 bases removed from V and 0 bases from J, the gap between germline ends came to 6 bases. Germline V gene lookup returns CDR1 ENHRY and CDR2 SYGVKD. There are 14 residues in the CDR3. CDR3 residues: CAISEISSTDTQYF. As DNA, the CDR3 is TGTGCCATCAGTGAGATCTCTAGCACAGATACGCAGTATTTT.

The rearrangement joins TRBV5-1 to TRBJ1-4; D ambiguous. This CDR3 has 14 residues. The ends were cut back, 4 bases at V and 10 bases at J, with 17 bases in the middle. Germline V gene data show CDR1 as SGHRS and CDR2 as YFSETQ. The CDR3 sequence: CASSQTTPAGKLFF. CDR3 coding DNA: TGCGCCAGCAGCCAGACTACCCCAGCGGGAAAACTGTTTTTT.

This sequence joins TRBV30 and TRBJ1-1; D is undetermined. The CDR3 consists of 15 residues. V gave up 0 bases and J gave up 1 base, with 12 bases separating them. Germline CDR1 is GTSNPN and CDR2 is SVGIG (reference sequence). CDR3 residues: CAWSVVGLQNTEAFF. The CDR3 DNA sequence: TGTGCCTGGAGTGTAGTCGGGCTACAGAACACTGAAGCTTTCTTT.

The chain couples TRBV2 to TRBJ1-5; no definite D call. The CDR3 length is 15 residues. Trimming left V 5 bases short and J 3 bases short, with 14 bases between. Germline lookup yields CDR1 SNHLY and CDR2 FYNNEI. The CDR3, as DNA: TGTGCCAGCAGTAAAGGGCCGTCGATCAATCAGCCCCAGCATTTT. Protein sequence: CASSKGPSINQPQHF.

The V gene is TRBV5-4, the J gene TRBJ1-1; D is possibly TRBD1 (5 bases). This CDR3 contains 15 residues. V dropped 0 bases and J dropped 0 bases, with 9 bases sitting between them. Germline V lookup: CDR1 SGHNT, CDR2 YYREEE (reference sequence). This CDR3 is CASSLGGGLNTEAFF. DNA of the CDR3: TGTGCCAGCAGCTTGGGCGGGGGATTGAACACTGAAGCTTTCTTT.

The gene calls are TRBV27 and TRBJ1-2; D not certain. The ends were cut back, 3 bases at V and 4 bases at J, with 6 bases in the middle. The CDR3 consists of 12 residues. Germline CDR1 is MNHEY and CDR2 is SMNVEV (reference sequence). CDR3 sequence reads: CASSLAGYGYTF. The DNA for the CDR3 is TGTGCCAGCAGTTTGGCAGGCTATGGCTACACCTTC.

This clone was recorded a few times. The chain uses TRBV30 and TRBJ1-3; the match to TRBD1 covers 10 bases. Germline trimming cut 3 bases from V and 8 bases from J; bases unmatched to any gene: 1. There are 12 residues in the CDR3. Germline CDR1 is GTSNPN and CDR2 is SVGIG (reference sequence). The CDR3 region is CAWRDRGDTIYF. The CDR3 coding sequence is TGTGCCTGGAGGGACAGGGGGGACACCATATATTTT. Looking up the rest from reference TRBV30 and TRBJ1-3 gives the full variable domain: SQTIHQWPATLVQPVGSPLSLECTVEGTSNPNLYWYRQAAGRGLQLLFYSVGIGQISSEVPQNLSASRPQDRQFILSSKKLLLSDSGFYLCAWRDRGDTIYFGEGSWLTVV.

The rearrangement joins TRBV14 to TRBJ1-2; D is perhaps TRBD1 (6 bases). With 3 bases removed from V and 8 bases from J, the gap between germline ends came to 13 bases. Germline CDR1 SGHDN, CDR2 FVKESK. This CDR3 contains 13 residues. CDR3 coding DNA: TGTGCCAGCAGCCACTATAGGGGGGACGGCTACACCTTC. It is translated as CASSHYRGDGYTF.